The sequence of this T cell receptor beta chain was determined in a study of CD8+ T cells in alopecia areata. General study points: Higher clonality than in normal scalp was seen in lesional scalp, especially alopecia totalis/universalis.

Extracted from the samples, RNA was reverse transcribed into cDNA to serve as the sequencing template. TCRdb keeps only in-frame clones here, not all; method: immunoSEQ multiplex PCR. This sample has tens of thousands of clones, with approximately 44% found just once. Treatment noted: oral pan-JAK inhibitor, 5-10 mg twice daily. On this clone itself: Its specificity is not known.

Trimming pared 5 bases from V and 0 bases from J, leaving 14 bases between. CDR1 and CDR2 from the germline V gene are SNHLY and FYNNEI. The CDR3 length is 15 residues. The clonotype originates from a human donor with alopecia areata. The V gene is TRBV2, the J gene TRBJ2-7, with D perhaps matching TRBD2 (5 bases). The sequencing here drew on CD8+ T cells sorted from blood, taken at roughly week 38, from a patient treated with tofacitinib. Here the CDR3 DNA reads TGTGCCAGCAGTACACTACCTGGGAGCTCCTACGAGCAGTACTTC. Protein: CASSTLPGSSYEQYF.